The 30 T cell receptor beta chains below all came from one sample that was sequenced in a study of spatial heterogeneity in lung cancer. Each CDR3 protein gets one entry after TCRdb re-called the 5' RACE reads with MiXCR. Of roughly 4,200 distinct CDR3 sequences in the sample, 9.8% were seen once. Time point indicated: sample taken at primary tumor resection. Sequencing of whole RNA from tumor, nontumor lung or frozen PBMC involved no sorting. The sample in question was PBMCs, obtained at surgery. These receptors all come from a male donor with early-stage non-small cell lung cancer.

In its sample, this clonotype ranks as medium-sized (0.01 to 0.1%). This chain joins TRBV4-1 and TRBJ2-7, with D possibly matching TRBD1 (5 bases). From germline, CDR1 is MGHRA and CDR2 YSYEKL. The CDR3 totals 15 residues. V lost 4 bases, J lost 5 bases, and 18 bases lay in between. The CDR3 is CASSLQTAHFNEQYF. The CDR3, as DNA: TGCGCCAGCAGCCTCCAGACAGCCCACTTTAACGAGCAGTACTTC.

This clonotype was found many times. This chain joins TRBV5-1 and TRBJ1-4; TRBD1 might be the D (5 bases). V lost 2 bases, J lost 1 base, and 12 bases lay in between. The germline gives CDR1 SGHRS, CDR2 YFSETQ. This CDR3 has 16 amino acids. This chain's CDR3 is CASSFLQGGTNEKLFF. The CDR3 DNA sequence: TGCGCCAGCAGCTTTCTGCAGGGAGGAACTAATGAAAAACTGTTTTTT.

This clonotype was counted at least ten times. The rearrangement joins TRBV7-9 to TRBJ2-1, with a possible D match to TRBD1 (5 bases). The CDR3 contains 15 residues. Germline CDR1 and CDR2: SEHNR and FQNEAQ (reference sequence). V was cut by 0 bases and J by 3 bases, with 9 bases left in between. The CDR3 sequence is CASSLASGYYNEQFF. CDR3 in DNA: TGTGCCAGCAGCTTAGCTTCAGGGTACTACAATGAGCAGTTCTTC.

Of note for this clonotype: This may stem from a read error, because a much larger clone lies one nucleotide away. The chain is built from TRBV5-6 and TRBJ1-1, with D unclear. The germline CDR1 and CDR2 sequences are SGHDT and YYEEEE. V was clipped by 0 bases and J by 8 bases, with 8 bases between them. CDR3 length: 12 amino acids. The CDR3 protein is CASSLVPAEAFF. The DNA of the CDR3 is TGTGCCAGCAGCTTGGTACCGGCGGAAGCTTTCTTT. The variable domain in full, completed from reference TRBV5-6 and TRBJ1-1, reads DAGVTQSPTHLIKTRGQQVTLRCSPKSGHDTVSWYQQALGQGPQFIFQYYEEEERQRGNFPDRFSGHQFPNYSSELNVNALLLGDSALYLCASSLVPAEAFFGQGTRLTVV.

This clonotype was seen many times. This rearrangement joins TRBV7-6 to TRBJ2-2; a possible D gene is TRBD2 (6 bases). The CDR3 runs to 15 residues. Between the trimmed V and J ends, which lost 5 bases and 2 bases, there was a span of 12 bases. CDR1 SGHVS and CDR2 FNYEAQ come from the germline V gene. CDR3 coding DNA: TGTGCCAGCAGCGCTAATAGCGGAAACACCGGGGAGCTGTTTTTT. Its protein product is CASSANSGNTGELFF.

The sample holds many counts of this clonotype. The V and J genes are TRBV20-1 and TRBJ2-1, with D possibly TRBD2 on 6 matching bases. V lost 0 bases to trimming and J lost 7 bases, with 7 bases between them. CDR1 is DFQATT, CDR2 SNEGSKA, per germline (reference sequence). The CDR3 totals 12 residues. DNA of the CDR3: TGCAGTGCTAGAGACGGGAGTAATGAGCAGTTCTTC. Translating gives CSARDGSNEQFF.

V and J are TRBV2 and TRBJ1-4; D unresolved. CDR3 length: 13 residues. Germline-derived CDR1 and CDR2 are SNHLY and FYNNEI. The ends were cut back, 2 bases at V and 5 bases at J, with 6 bases in the middle. This CDR3 reads CASSEPANEKLFF. The CDR3 DNA sequence: TGTGCCAGCAGTGAACCCGCGAATGAAAAACTGTTTTTT.

This clonotype was found many times. The rearrangement joins TRBV20-1 to TRBJ2-7, with D tentatively TRBD1 or TRBD2 (5 bases each). This CDR3 has 14 amino acids. The V end was cut by 1 base, the J end by 3 bases, with 13 bases between. The germline gives CDR1 DFQATT, CDR2 SNEGSKA (reference sequence). Here the CDR3 DNA reads TGCAGTGCTAGAGCGGGGCGCTGGGGCTACGAGCAGTACTTC. Translation: CSARAGRWGYEQYF.

A note on this clonotype: One end of the junction fails to match germline, which may point to a read error. This rearrangement joins TRBV24-1 to TRBJ1-5; D gene uncertain. CDR3 length: 13 amino acids. The germline gives CDR1 KGHDR, CDR2 SFDVKD. The CDR3 sequence is CATSDRSHQPQHF. The CDR3 DNA reads as TGTGCCACCAGTGACCGTAGCCATCAGCCCCAGCATTTT.

This clonotype was seen ten or more times. The chain joins TRBV10-2 to TRBJ2-1; D is possibly TRBD1 (6 bases). Trimming left V 3 bases short and J 7 bases short, with 13 bases between. Germline loops: CDR1 WSHSY, CDR2 SAAADI. The CDR3 is made up of 14 amino acids. CDR3 sequence reads: CASSDYRDPNEQFF. The CDR3 bases are TGCGCCAGCAGTGACTACAGGGATCCTAATGAGCAGTTCTTC.

This clonotype was seen at least ten times. V is TRBV5-1 and J is TRBJ1-3; D gene unclear. This CDR3 comprises 15 residues. Trimming removed 0 bases from V and 0 bases from J, with 7 bases in between. Per germline, CDR1 SGHRS and CDR2 YFSETQ. The CDR3 DNA reads TGCGCCAGCAGCTTGGGTGCCTACTCTGGAAACACCATATATTTT. It yields the protein CASSLGAYSGNTIYF. Looking up the rest from reference TRBV5-1 and TRBJ1-3 gives the full variable domain: KAGVTQTPRYLIKTRGQQVTLSCSPISGHRSVSWYQQTPGQGLQFLFEYFSETQRNKGNFPGRFSGRQFSNSRSEMNVSTLELGDSALYLCASSLGAYSGNTIYFGEGSWLTVV.

Concerning this clonotype itself: A much larger clone differs by one base, so this may be a read error. V and J are TRBV7-2 and TRBJ2-5; D is ambiguous. Germline CDR1 is SGHTA and CDR2 is FQGNSA. The CDR3 totals 16 residues. The CDR3 DNA reads TGTGCCAGCAGCTTAAGTGTTCTCACACCCCAAGAGACCCGGTACTTC. This gives the protein CASSLSVLTPQETRYF.

This clonotype was observed at least ten times. The chain recombines TRBV9 with TRBJ2-7, with D perhaps matching TRBD1 or TRBD2 (5 bases each). The CDR3 is 12 residues long. In germline, CDR1 is SGDLS, CDR2 YYNGEE. V was clipped by 3 bases and J by 8 bases, with 12 bases between them. CDR3 DNA sequence: TGTGCCAGCAGCGCGCCAACGGGACAGCAGTACTTC. It yields the protein CASSAPTGQQYF. The whole variable domain, filled in from reference TRBV9 and TRBJ2-7, reads DSGVTQTPKHLITATGQRVTLRCSPRSGDLSVYWYQQSLDQGLQFLIQYYNGEERAKGNILERFSAQQFPDLHSELNLSSLELGDSALYFCASSAPTGQQYFGPGTRLTVT.

The chain links TRBV6-2 or TRBV6-3 to TRBJ1-1; no clear D. CDR1 is MNHEY and CDR2 is SVGEGT in the germline V gene. The CDR3 loop spans 14 amino acids. With 2 bases removed from V and 3 bases from J, the gap between germline ends came to 10 bases. This CDR3 is CASSYVVGDTEAFF. The CDR3 DNA follows: TGTGCCAGCAGTTACGTCGTCGGGGACACTGAAGCTTTCTTT.

The chain couples TRBV19 to TRBJ1-2, with a weak D call TRBD1 (6 bases). The CDR3 extends over 14 amino acids. Trimming took 7 bases from V and 9 from J, leaving 21 bases between them. Germline V gene data show CDR1 as LNHDA and CDR2 as SQIVND (reference sequence). The DNA for the CDR3 is TGTGCCAGTACCTGGGGGCCCAGGGATCGGAGCTACACCTTC. This gives the protein CASTWGPRDRSYTF. Complete variable domain (other parts from reference TRBV19 and TRBJ1-2): DGGITQSPKYLFRKEGQNVTLSCEQNLNHDAMYWYRQDPGQGLRLIYYSQIVNDFQKGDIAEGYSVSREKKESFPLTVTSAQKNPTAFYLCASTWGPRDRSYTFGSGTRLTVV.

Note on this clonotype: Just one base apart from a much larger clone, this may be a read error. This chain links TRBV7-9 with TRBJ1-2; 7 nucleotides match TRBD1. Germline assignment: CDR1 SEHNR and CDR2 FQNEAQ (reference sequence). CDR3 length: 13 amino acids. This CDR3 is CVSSLGQMYGYTF. Written as DNA, the CDR3 is TGTGTCAGCAGCTTGGGACAGATGTATGGCTACACCTTC.

This clonotype was detected ten times or more. J is TRBJ1-4 and V is TRBV5-1; unclear D gene. Germline-derived CDR1 and CDR2 are SGHRS and YFSETQ. Between the trimmed V and J ends, which lost 4 bases and 4 bases, there was a span of 14 bases. The CDR3 totals 15 residues. This chain's CDR3 is CASSPGDRDNEKLFF. DNA of the CDR3: TGCGCCAGCAGCCCGGGAGATCGGGATAATGAAAAACTGTTTTTT.

This clonotype appeared a few times. This sequence joins TRBV11-3 and TRBJ1-1; no definite D call. CDR3 size: 13 residues. Trimming removed 2 bases at V and 3 bases at J, with 7 bases between. Germline V gene data show CDR1 as SGHNT and CDR2 as YENEEA. The CDR3 DNA follows: TGTGCCAGCAGCTTAAGCGTCTACACTGAAGCTTTCTTT. Its translation is CASSLSVYTEAFF.

The table lists this clonotype with many counts. The chain carries TRBV5-1 and TRBJ1-2; D is undetermined. This CDR3 has 15 residues. Trimming left V 5 bases short and J 0 bases short, with 14 bases between. The germline V gene has CDR1 SGHRS and CDR2 YFSETQ. The CDR3 sequence is CASRLGLEANYGYTF. CDR3 nucleotide sequence: TGCGCCAGCAGACTCGGTCTGGAGGCTAACTATGGCTACACCTTC.

This clonotype was counted ten times or more. The chain combines TRBV2 with TRBJ2-7, with no clear D. Per germline, CDR1 SNHLY and CDR2 FYNNEI. With 3 bases removed from V and 1 base from J, the gap between germline ends came to 7 bases. The CDR3 runs to 13 residues. The CDR3 spells CASSEVVSYEQYF. The CDR3 nucleotides read TGTGCCAGCAGTGAGGTAGTTTCCTACGAGCAGTACTTC.

This clonotype is a singleton in its sample. The CDR3 region is CATSDLGQGPSSYNEQFF. The CDR3 bases are TGTGCCACCAGTGATTTGGGTCAGGGGCCGAGCTCCTACAATGAGCAGTTCTTC. The genes are TRBV24-1 and TRBJ2-1; D may be TRBD1 (6 bases). The CDR3 is 18 residues long. Germline V gene lookup returns CDR1 KGHDR and CDR2 SFDVKD. The ends were cut back, 0 bases at V and 0 bases at J, with 14 bases in the middle.

Within the sample, this clonotype is medium-sized. The chain recombines TRBV2 with TRBJ2-4; D is uncertain. Germline CDR1 and CDR2: SNHLY and FYNNEI. Trimming removed 7 bases at V and 6 bases at J, with 13 bases between. The CDR3 runs to 13 residues. The CDR3 spells CASKLGSGNIQYF. CDR3 sequence (DNA): TGTGCCAGCAAGCTGGGGTCAGGAAACATTCAGTACTTC. Based on the CDR3 plus reference TRBV2 and TRBJ2-4, the full variable domain is EPEVTQTPSHQVTQMGQEVILRCVPISNHLYFYWYRQILGQKVEFLVSFYNNEISEKSEIFDDQFSVERPDGSNFTLKIRSTKLEDSAMYFCASKLGSGNIQYFGAGTRLSVL.

This clonotype was seen many times. This chain uses TRBV7-3 with TRBJ2-3; 10 bases align to TRBD1. With 4 bases clipped from V and 6 bases from J, the junction kept 10 bases outside the gene matches. The CDR3 extends over 16 amino acids. CDR1 and CDR2 (germline): SGHTA, FQGTGA. The CDR3 protein is CASSSIAGTGVDTQYF. CDR3 bases: TGTGCCAGCAGCTCAATTGCCGGGACAGGGGTCGATACGCAGTATTTT.

This clonotype came up many times. J is TRBJ1-5 and V is TRBV6-5; D not certain. The CDR3 has 13 amino acids. The ends were cut back, 5 bases at V and 9 bases at J, with 14 bases in the middle. Germline lookup yields CDR1 MNHEY and CDR2 SVGAGI. In DNA, the CDR3 is TGTGCCAGCAGTCCACAAAACAGTGGGCCCCAGCATTTT. Translating gives CASSPQNSGPQHF.

This clonotype appeared a few times. The V gene is TRBV28, the J gene TRBJ2-3; a possible D gene is TRBD2 (5 bases). V lost 3 bases, J lost 0 bases, and 10 bases lay in between. The CDR3 has 15 amino acids. Germline-derived CDR1 and CDR2 are MDHEN and SYDVKM. The CDR3 reads CASSFGGRSTDTQYF. The CDR3 DNA reads as TGTGCCAGCAGTTTCGGAGGAAGGAGCACAGATACGCAGTATTTT.

At least ten counts were recorded for this clonotype. The chain recombines TRBV30 with TRBJ2-1; the D is unclear. Trimming stripped 3 bases from V and 9 bases from J, with 24 bases between. This CDR3 is built from 16 residues. Germline V gene data show CDR1 as GTSNPN and CDR2 as SVGIG (reference sequence). The CDR3, as DNA: TGTGCCTGGAGCGTCCTAACGGATGGACCCCTTGGTGAGCAGTTCTTC. Translated, it gives CAWSVLTDGPLGEQFF.

The sample holds many counts of this clonotype. The J gene is TRBJ2-5, the V gene TRBV7-9; D remains unclear. Trimming took off 1 base at V and 5 bases at J, with 14 bases between the two ends. The V gene's germline CDR1 is SEHNR and CDR2 FQNEAQ (reference sequence). The length of the CDR3 is 15 residues. The CDR3 nucleotides are TGTGCCAGCAGCTTAGAACGGGTGTCCGGGGAGACCCAGTACTTC. Amino acid sequence: CASSLERVSGETQYF.

The rearrangement joins TRBV2 to TRBJ2-1; 7 nucleotides agree with TRBD1. Per germline, CDR1 SNHLY and CDR2 FYNNEI. CDR3 size: 11 residues. V lost 6 bases to trimming and J lost 15 bases; unmatched junction nucleotides: 8. The CDR3 DNA reads TGTGCCAGCAGCGAGGGGGCTAGTTCGTTCTTC. Its protein product is CASSEGASSFF.

The table lists this clonotype with many counts. The chain links TRBV13 to TRBJ2-5; no clear D gene. V lost 4 bases and J 1 base, leaving 10 bases between the germline ends. The CDR3 is 14 residues long. Germline CDR1 and CDR2: PRHDT and FYEKMQ (reference sequence). CDR3 DNA sequence: TGTGCCAGCAGCTCAACAAGCGTCCAAGAGACCCAGTACTTC. It is translated as CASSSTSVQETQYF.

This clonotype has a count of ten or more. The chain carries TRBV29-1 and TRBJ1-4, with D possibly being TRBD1 (5 bases). Germline assignment: CDR1 SQVTM and CDR2 ANQGSEA. The CDR3 is made up of 11 amino acids. The V end was cut by 1 base, the J end by 14 bases, with 11 bases between. The CDR3 region is CSVEGRGELFF. CDR3 DNA: TGCAGCGTTGAAGGGAGGGGAGAGCTGTTTTTT.